This T cell receptor (beta chain) was profiled in a study of spatial heterogeneity in lung cancer. Study-level findings and limits: Tumoral mutation counts were tracked by counts of expanded intratumoral alpha and beta TCRs. Numbers of ubiquitous and regional expanded TCRs tracked ubiquitous and regional nonsynonymous mutation counts, respectively.

Germline assignment: CDR1 DFQATT and CDR2 SNEGSKA (reference sequence). The CDR3 has 17 residues. V shed 6 bases, J shed 4 bases, and the junction held 14 bases outside the gene matches. Time point: sample taken at primary tumor resection. The cohort: 65 to 80 early-stage, untreated non-small cell lung cancer patients. Whole RNA, isolated from tumor, nontumor lung or frozen PBMC, was sequenced without prior sorting. A unique molecular identifier was attached to every TCR cDNA molecule. Using its own MiXCR run on the 5' RACE reads, TCRdb lists one record per CDR3 protein. The data hold some 9,000 distinct CDR3 sequences, with around 5.5% observed a single time. In the case of this clonotype: Its specificity is unknown.

V usage is TRBV20-1 and J usage is TRBJ1-6; 8 bases are shared with TRBD1. This specimen consisted of lung tumor tissue, obtained at surgery. This clonotype was sampled from a female donor with early-stage non-small cell lung cancer. This CDR3 is CSARSGTGLWYNSPLHF. DNA for the CDR3: TGCAGTGCCAGGAGTGGGACAGGACTCTGGTATAATTCACCCCTCCACTTT.